Sequencing of this T cell receptor beta chain was carried out in a study of T cell responses to AZD1222 COVID-19 vaccine. General study findings and limits: Just 5 to 7 AZD1222 recipients tested seropositive at baseline.

The CDR3 totals 19 residues. CDR1 is MDHEN, CDR2 SYDVKM, per germline. With 4 bases removed from V and 2 bases from J, the gap between germline ends came to 25 bases. Generated by immunoSEQ multiplex PCR, the TCRdb table keeps only in-frame clones and is missing some. The sample contains fewer than 85,000 clones, 85% to 90% of which appear only once. Regarding this clone: Antigen specificity is unknown.

The V gene is TRBV28, the J gene TRBJ2-3; tentative D call: TRBD1 (7 bases). The specimen comprised peripheral blood, sampled on day 0 of AZD1222 vaccination. This receptor was identified in an adult in good health. The CDR3 sequence is CASSSTLDRTNELTDTQYF. DNA of the CDR3: TGTGCCAGCAGTTCTACCCTGGACAGGACTAACGAACTCACAGATACGCAGTATTTT.